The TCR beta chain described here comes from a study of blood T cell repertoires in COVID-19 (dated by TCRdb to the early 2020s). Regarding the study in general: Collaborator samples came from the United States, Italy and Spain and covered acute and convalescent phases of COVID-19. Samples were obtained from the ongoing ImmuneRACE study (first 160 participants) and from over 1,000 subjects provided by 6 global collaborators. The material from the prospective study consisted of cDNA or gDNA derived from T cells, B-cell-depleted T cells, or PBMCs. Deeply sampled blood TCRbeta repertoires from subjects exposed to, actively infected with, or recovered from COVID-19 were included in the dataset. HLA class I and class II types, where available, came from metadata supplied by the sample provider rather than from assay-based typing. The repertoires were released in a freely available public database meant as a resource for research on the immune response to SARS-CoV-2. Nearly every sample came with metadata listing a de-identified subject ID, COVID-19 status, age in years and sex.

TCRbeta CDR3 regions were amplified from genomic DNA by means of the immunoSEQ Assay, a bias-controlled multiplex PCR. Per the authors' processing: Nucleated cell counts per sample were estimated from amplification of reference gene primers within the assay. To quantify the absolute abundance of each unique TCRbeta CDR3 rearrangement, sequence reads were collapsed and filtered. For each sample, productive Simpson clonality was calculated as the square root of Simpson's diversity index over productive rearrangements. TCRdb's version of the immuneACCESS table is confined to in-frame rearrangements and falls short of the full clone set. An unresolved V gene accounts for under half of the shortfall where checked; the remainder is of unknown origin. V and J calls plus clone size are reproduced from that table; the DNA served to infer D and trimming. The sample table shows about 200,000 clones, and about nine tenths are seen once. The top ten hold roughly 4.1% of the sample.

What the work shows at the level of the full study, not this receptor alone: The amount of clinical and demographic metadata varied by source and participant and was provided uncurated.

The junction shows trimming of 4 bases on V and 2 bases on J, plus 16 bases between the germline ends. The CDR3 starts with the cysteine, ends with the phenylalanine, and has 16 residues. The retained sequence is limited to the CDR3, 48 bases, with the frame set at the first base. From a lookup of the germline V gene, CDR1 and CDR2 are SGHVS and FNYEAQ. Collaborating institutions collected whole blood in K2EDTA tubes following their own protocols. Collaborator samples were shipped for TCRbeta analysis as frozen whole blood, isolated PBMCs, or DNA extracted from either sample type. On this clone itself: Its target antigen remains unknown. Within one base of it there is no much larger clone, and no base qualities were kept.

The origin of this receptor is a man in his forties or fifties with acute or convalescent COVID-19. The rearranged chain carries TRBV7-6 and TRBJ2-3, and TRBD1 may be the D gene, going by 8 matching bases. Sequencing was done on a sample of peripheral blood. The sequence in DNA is TGTGCCAGCAGCTACAACAGGGGGGGCCTCACAGATACGCAGTATTTT. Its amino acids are CASSYNRGGLTDTQYF. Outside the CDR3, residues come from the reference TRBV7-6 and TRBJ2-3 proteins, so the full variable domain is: GAGVSQSPRYKVTKRGQDVALRCDPISGHVSLYWYRQALGQGPEFLTYFNYEAQQDKSGLPNDRFSAERPEGSISTLTIQRTEQRDSAMYRCASSYNRGGLTDTQYFGPGTRLTVL.